The clone carrying this T cell receptor (beta chain) occurred once. Antigen unknown. Separation from the roughly 690-subject first cohort characterized the 120-subject validation cohort, to which the donors belonged. Produced via immunoSEQ multiplex PCR; TCRdb's table is partial and in-frame only. This repertoire shows about 160,000 clones, around nine tenths found once; its top ten account for 9% to 12%. This entry is derived from a study of cytomegalovirus exposure and HLA in healthy donors. Study overall: It was reported in a later analysis that the same platform had been used for the 120 or so validation repertoires as for the 666 first-cohort repertoires.

Study observations and caveats: There were some public TCRs occurring in many donors, but most TCR sequences were rare. The listing of roughly 160 TCR beta chains classed them as cytomegalovirus-associated.

The specimen sequenced was PBMCs. The sequence was obtained from a woman between 18 and 30 years old in good health and CMV-seropositive.

CDR3 region: CASTPTGAWSNEQFF. CDR3 DNA: TGTGCCAGCACCCCGACAGGGGCTTGGTCAAATGAGCAGTTCTTC. The chain employs TRBV28 and TRBJ2-1; 8 bases fit TRBD1. CDR1 is MDHEN, CDR2 SYDVKM, per germline. The CDR3 is 15 amino acids. V lost 7 bases and J lost 7; bases outside the gene matches: 12.